This T cell receptor (beta chain) was observed in a study of T-cell reconstitution after alpha-beta-depleted transplantation in children. Germline V gene lookup returns CDR1 MNHEY and CDR2 SVGEGT. V shed 5 bases and J 11 bases; nucleotides not matched to a gene: 5. The CDR3 loop spans 12 amino acids. Unique molecular identifiers were used in preparing the TCRbeta library. MiXCR was run by TCRdb on the PCR reads, yielding one entry per CDR3 protein. Seen here are 200,000 to 250,000 distinct CDR3 sequences, about a tenth observed once, and the top ten hold 5% to 7%. This TCR was sampled from a human donor who donated a stem cell graft to a child with acute lymphoblastic leukemia. V gene TRBV6-2 or TRBV6-3 combines with J gene TRBJ1-5; 8 nucleotides match TRBD1. The specimen comprised PBMCs from the stem cell graft donor, sampled from the stem cell graft. CDR3 in amino acids: CASSPETGAQHF. In DNA, the CDR3 is TGTGCCAGCAGTCCCGAGACAGGGGCCCAGCATTTT.